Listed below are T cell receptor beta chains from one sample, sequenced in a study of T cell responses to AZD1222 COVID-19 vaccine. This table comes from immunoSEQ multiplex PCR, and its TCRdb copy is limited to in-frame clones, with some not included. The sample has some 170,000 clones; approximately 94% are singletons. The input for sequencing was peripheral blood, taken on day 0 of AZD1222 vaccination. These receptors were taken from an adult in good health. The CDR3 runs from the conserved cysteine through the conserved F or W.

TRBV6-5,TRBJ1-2,CASSYPGAYGYTF
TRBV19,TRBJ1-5,CASSIFRGQTSNQPQHF
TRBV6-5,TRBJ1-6,CASSYRENSPLHF
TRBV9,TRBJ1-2,CASSPDGLGYTF
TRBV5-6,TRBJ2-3,CASSLYGVTSSSTDTQYF
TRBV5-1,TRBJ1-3,CASSLGPSGNTIYF
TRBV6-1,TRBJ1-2,CASSEWGNYGYTF
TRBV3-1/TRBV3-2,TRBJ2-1,CASSSDSFYNEQFF
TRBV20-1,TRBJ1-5,CSASPLGGQGNQPQHF
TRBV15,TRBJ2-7,CATSRDRSSSSYEQYF
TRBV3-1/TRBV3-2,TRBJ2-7,CASSQDGGSSYEQYF
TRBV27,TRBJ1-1,CASSLGVRGMNTEAFF
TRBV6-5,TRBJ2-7,CATSPGYEAYEQYF
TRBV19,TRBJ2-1,CASSTRVTVNHYNEQFF
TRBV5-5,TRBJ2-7,CASSLPGGFEQYF
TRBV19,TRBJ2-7,CASSIGSLVEQYF
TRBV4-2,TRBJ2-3,CASSQFTSGSYADTQYF
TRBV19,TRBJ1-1,CASRSNQGNGNTEAFF
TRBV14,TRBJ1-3,CASSPLDAGNTIYF
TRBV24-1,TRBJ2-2,CATSEGTGELFF
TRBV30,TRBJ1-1,CAWSDRDTEAFF
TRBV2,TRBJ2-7,CASSETWGQGYEQYF
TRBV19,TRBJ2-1,CASSIDREGRDEQFF
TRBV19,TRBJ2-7,CASSNPDRTYEQYF
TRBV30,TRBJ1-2,CAWSDTGYNGYTF
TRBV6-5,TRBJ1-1,CASSQRNTEAFF
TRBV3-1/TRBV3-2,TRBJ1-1,CASSQDRDRDIPEAFF
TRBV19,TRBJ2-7,CASSIGRGLPAEQYF
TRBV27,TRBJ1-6,CASSSLARGSSYNSPLHF
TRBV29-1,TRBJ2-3,CSVENQGHTDTQYF
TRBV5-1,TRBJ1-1,CASSWTGGLVNTEAFF
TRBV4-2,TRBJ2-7,CASSQDVGGAYEQYF
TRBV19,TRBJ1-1,CASKYEPSNTEAFF
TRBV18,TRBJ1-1,CASSPLGQGYGGAFF
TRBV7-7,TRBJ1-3,CASSLDPGNTIYF
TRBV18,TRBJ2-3,CASSPKGEGHTQYF
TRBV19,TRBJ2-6,CASSGRTGDSGANVLTF
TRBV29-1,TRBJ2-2,CSVYRDGNTGELFF
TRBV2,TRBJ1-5,CASSELGRSNQPQHF
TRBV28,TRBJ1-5,CATLEYSNQPQHF
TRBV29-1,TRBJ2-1,CSVSKPSSYNEQFF
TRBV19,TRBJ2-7,CASSTAGVSYEQYF
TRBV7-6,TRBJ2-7,CASSKTLAGGPGYEQYF
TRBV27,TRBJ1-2,CASSTIRNSLNYGYTF
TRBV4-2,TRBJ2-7,CASSQEARGTSYEQYF
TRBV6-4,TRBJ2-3,CASSPTRGGADTQYF
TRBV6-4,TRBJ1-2,CASSDVASRGYGYTF
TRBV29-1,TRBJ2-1,CSVRTGTEQFF
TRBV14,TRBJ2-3,CASSLAGGKDTQYF
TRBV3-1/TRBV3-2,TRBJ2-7,CASSLGLDPGSYEQYF
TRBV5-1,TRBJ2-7,CASSSPGQGSYEQYF
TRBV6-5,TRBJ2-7,CASHPWATEQDEQYF
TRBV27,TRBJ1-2,CASSLSTGTRGYTF
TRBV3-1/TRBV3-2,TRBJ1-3,CASRPPPPGNTIYF